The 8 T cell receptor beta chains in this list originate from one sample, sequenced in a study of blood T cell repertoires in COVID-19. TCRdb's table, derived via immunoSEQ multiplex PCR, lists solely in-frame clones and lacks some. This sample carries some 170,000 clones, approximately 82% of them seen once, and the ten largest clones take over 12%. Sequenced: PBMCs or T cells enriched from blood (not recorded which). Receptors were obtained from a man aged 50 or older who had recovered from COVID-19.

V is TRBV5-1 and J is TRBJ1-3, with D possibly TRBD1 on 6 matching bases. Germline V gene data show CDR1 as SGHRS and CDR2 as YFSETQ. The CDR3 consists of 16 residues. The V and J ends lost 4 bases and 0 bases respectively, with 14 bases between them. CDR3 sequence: CASSQQGPSSGNTIYF. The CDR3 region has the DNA TGCGCCAGCAGCCAACAGGGCCCGAGCTCTGGAAACACCATATATTTT. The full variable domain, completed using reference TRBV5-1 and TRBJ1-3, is KAGVTQTPRYLIKTRGQQVTLSCSPISGHRSVSWYQQTPGQGLQFLFEYFSETQRNKGNFPGRFSGRQFSNSRSEMNVSTLELGDSALYLCASSQQGPSSGNTIYFGEGSWLTVV.

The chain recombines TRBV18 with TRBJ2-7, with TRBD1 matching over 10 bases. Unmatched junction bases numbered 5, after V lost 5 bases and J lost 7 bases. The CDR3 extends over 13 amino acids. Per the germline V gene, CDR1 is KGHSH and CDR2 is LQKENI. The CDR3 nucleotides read TGTGCCAGCTCATCCGGGACAGGGGTAGAGCAGTACTTC. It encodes CASSSGTGVEQYF.

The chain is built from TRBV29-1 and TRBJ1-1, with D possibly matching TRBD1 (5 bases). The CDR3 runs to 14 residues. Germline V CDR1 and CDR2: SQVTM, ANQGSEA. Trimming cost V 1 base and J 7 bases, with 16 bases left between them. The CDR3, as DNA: TGCAGCGTTGAAGGGTATGGGGCTTGGGGTGAAGCTTTCTTT. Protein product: CSVEGYGAWGEAFF.

For the CDR3, the DNA is TGTGCCAGCTCACCCCCAGGGAACCTCCGATCCTCTGAAGCTTTCTTT. Residues: CASSPPGNLRSSEAFF. The rearrangement uses TRBV18 and TRBJ1-1; D possibly corresponds to TRBD1 (5 bases). V lost 3 bases and J lost 6, with 20 bases in between. The CDR3 contains 16 residues. Germline assignment: CDR1 KGHSH and CDR2 LQKENI.

The CDR3 sequence: CASSFRLDSGFSPLHF. As DNA, the CDR3 is TGTGCCAGCAGTTTCCGTTTGGATTCCGGGTTTTCACCCCTCCACTTT. This chain connects TRBV27 to TRBJ1-6; D is unresolved. This CDR3 comprises 16 residues. Trimming cost V 3 bases and J 9 bases, with 18 bases left between them. The germline V gene encodes CDR1 MNHEY and CDR2 SMNVEV (reference sequence).

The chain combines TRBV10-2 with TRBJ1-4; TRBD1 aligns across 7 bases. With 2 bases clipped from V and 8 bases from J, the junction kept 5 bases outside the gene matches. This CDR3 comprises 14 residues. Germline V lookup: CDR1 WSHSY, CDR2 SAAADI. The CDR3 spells CASSETGAGEKLFF. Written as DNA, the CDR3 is TGCGCCAGCAGTGAGACAGGGGCCGGGGAAAAACTGTTTTTT.

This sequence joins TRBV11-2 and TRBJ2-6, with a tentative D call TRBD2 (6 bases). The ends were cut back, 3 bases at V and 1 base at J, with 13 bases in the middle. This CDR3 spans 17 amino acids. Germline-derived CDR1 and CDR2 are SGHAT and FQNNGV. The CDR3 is CASSFNSGGSGANVLTF. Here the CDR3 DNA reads TGTGCCAGCAGCTTTAACAGTGGAGGGTCTGGGGCCAACGTCCTGACTTTC. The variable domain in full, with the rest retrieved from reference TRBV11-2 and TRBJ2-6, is EAGVAQSPRYKIIEKRQSVAFWCNPISGHATLYWYQQILGQGPKLLIQFQNNGVVDDSQLPKDRFSAERLKGVDSTLKIQPAKLEDSAVYLCASSFNSGGSGANVLTFGAGSRLTVL.

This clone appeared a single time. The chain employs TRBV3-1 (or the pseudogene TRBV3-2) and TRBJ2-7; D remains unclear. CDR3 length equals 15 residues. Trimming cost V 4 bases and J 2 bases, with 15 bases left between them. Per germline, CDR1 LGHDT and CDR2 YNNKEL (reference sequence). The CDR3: CASSPAAGAPYEQYF. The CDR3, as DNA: TGTGCCAGCAGCCCCGCGGCCGGCGCCCCCTACGAGCAGTACTTC.